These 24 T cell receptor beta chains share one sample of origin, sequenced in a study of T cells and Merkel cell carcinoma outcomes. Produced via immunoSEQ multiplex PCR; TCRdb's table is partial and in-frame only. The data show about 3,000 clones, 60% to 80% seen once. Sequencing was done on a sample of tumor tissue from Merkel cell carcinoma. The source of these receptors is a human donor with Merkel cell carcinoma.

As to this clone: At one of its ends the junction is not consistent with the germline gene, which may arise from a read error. The CDR3 nucleotides are TGTGCCAGCAGTACTAAATATGGCTACACCTTC. It yields the protein CASSTKYGYTF. This sequence joins TRBV6-5 and TRBJ1-2; D not resolved. Germline lookup yields CDR1 MNHEY and CDR2 SVGAGI. The CDR3 is made up of 11 amino acids.

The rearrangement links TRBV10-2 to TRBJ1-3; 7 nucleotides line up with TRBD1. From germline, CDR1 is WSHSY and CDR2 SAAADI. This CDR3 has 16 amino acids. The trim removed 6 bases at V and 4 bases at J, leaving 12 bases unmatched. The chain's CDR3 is CASREMTGSLGNTIYF. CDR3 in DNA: TGCGCCAGCAGGGAGATGACAGGGAGTCTCGGAAACACCATATATTTT.

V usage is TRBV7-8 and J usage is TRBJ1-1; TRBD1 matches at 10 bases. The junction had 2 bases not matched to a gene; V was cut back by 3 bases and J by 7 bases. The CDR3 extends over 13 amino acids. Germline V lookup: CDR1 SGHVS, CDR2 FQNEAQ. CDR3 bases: TGTGCCAGCAGCTTGGGACAGGGGCGTGAAGCTTTCTTT. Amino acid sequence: CASSLGQGREAFF.

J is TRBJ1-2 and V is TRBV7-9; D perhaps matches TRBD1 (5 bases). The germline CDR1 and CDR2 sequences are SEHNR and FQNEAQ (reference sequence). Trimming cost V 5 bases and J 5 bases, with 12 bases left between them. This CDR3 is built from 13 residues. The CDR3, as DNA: TGTGCCAGCAGCGCAGGGCAGGGTTATGGCTACACCTTC. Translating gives CASSAGQGYGYTF. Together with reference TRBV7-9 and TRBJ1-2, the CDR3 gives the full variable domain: DTGVSQNPRHKITKRGQNVTFRCDPISEHNRLYWYRQTLGQGPEFLTYFQNEAQLEKSRLLSDRFSAERPKGSFSTLEIQRTEQGDSAMYLCASSAGQGYGYTFGSGTRLTVV.

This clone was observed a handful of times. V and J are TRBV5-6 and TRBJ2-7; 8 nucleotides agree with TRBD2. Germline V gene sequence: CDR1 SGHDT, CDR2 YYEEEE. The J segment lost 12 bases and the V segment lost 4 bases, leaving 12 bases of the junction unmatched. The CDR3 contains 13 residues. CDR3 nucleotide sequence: TGTGCCAGCAGCCCCACCCCGGGGGGGAATGCGTACTTC. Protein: CASSPTPGGNAYF.

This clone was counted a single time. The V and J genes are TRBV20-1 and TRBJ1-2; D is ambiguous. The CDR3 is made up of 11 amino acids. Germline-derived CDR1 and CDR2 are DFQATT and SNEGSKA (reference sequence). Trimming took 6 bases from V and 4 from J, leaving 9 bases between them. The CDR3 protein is CSAALLYGYTF. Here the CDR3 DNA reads TGCAGTGCGGCCTTACTCTATGGCTACACCTTC.

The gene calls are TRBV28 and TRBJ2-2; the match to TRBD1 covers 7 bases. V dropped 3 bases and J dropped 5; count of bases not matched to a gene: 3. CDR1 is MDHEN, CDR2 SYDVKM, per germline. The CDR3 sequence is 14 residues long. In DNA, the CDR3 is TGTGCCAGCAGTTTCTGGGACAGAACCGGGGAGCTGTTTTTT. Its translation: CASSFWDRTGELFF. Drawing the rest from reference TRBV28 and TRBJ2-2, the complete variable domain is DVKVTQSSRYLVKRTGEKVFLECVQDMDHENMFWYRQDPGLGLRLIYFSYDVKMKEKGDIPEGYSVSREKKERFSLILESASTNQTSMYLCASSFWDRTGELFFGEGSRLTVL.

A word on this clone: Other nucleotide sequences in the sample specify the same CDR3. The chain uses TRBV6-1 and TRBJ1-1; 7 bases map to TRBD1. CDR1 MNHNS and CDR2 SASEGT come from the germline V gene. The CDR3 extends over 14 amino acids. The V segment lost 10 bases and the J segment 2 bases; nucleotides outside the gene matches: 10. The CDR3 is CATSGQQKNTEAFF. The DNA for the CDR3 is TGTGCCACCTCGGGACAGCAAAAAAACACTGAAGCTTTCTTT.

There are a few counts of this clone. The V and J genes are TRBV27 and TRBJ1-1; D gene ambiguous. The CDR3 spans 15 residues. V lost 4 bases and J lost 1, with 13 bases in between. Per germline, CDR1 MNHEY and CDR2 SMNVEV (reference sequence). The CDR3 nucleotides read TGTGCCAGCAGTTCCCCGTCCCCGCGGAACACTGAAGCTTTCTTT. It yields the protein CASSSPSPRNTEAFF.

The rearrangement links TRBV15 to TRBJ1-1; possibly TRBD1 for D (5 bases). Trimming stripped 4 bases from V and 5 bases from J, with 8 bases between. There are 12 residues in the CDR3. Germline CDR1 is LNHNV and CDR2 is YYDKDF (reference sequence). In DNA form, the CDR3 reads TGTGCCACCAGCATTCAGGGTACTGAAGCTTTCTTT. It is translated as CATSIQGTEAFF.

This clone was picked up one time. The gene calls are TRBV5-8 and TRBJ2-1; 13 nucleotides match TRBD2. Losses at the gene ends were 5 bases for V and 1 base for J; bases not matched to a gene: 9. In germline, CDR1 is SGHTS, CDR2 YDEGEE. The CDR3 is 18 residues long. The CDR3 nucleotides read TGTGCCAGCAGGAGGGGACTAGCGGGGACGCGATCCTACAATGAGCAGTTCTTC. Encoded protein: CASRRGLAGTRSYNEQFF.

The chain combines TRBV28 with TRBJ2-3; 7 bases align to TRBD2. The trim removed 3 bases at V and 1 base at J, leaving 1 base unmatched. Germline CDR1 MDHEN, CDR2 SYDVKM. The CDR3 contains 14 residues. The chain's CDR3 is CASSFRGGTDTQYF. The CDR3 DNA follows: TGTGCCAGCAGTTTTCGGGGGGGCACAGATACGCAGTATTTT.

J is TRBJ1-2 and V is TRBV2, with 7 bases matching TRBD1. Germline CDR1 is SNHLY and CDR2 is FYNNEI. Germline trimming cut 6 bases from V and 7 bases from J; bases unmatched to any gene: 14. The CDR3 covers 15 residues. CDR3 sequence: CASSEFGQEAGGYTF. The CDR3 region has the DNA TGTGCCAGCAGCGAATTCGGACAGGAGGCAGGTGGCTACACCTTC.

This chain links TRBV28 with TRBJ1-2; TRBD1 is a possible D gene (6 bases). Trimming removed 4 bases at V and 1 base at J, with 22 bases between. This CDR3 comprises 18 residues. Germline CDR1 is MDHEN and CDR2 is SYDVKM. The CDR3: CASSSVGDINKYNYGYTF. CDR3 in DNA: TGTGCCAGCAGTTCGGTGGGGGACATCAACAAATATAACTATGGCTACACCTTC.

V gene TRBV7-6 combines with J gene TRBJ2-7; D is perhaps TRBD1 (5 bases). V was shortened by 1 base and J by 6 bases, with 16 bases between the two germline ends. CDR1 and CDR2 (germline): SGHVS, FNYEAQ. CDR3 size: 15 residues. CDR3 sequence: CASSLVDSPAGEQYF. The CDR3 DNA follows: TGTGCCAGCAGCTTAGTCGACAGCCCGGCAGGCGAGCAGTACTTC.

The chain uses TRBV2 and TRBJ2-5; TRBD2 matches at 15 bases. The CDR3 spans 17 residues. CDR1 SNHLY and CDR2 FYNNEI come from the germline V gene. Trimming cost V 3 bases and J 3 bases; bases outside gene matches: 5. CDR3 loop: CASSERTSGGEKETQYF. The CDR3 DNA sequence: TGTGCCAGCAGTGAGAGGACTAGCGGGGGGGAGAAAGAGACCCAGTACTTC.

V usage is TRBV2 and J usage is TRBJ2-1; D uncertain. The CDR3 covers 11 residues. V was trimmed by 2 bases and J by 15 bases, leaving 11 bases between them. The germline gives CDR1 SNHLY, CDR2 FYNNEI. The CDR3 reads CASSEKILGFF. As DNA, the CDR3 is TGTGCCAGCAGTGAAAAGATTTTGGGGTTCTTC.

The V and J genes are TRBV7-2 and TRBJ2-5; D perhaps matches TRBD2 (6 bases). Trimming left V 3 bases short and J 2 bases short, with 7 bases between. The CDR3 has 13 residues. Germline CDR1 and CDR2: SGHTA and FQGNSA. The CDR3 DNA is TGTGCCAGCAGCTTTAGCGGACAAGAGACCCAGTACTTC. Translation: CASSFSGQETQYF.

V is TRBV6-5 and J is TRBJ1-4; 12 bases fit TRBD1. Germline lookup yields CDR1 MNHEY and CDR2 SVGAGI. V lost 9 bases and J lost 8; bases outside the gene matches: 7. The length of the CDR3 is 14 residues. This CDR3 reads CASGDRGRREKLFF. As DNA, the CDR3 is TGTGCCAGTGGGGACAGGGGGCGACGGGAAAAACTGTTTTTT.

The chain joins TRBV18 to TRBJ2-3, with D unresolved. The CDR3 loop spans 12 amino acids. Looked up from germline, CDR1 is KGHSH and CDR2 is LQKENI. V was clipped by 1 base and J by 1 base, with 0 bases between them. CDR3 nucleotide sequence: TGTGCCAGCTCACCACGCACAGATACGCAGTATTTT. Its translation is CASSPRTDTQYF.

CDR3 bases: TGTGCCAGCAGTTTTCGCCGGGACAGGGGGACACCGAATAATTCACCCCTCCACTTT. It codes for CASSFRRDRGTPNNSPLHF. The chain links TRBV27 to TRBJ1-6, with TRBD1 identical over 11 bases. The V gene's germline CDR1 is MNHEY and CDR2 SMNVEV (reference sequence). The CDR3 is 19 amino acids. The J segment lost 5 bases and the V segment lost 3 bases, leaving 12 bases of the junction unmatched.

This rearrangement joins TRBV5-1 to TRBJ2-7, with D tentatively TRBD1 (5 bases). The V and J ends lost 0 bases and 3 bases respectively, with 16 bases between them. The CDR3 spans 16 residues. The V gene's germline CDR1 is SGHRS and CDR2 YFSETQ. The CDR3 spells CASSLGWGLPDYEQYF. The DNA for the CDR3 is TGCGCCAGCAGCTTGGGTTGGGGCCTGCCAGACTACGAGCAGTACTTC.

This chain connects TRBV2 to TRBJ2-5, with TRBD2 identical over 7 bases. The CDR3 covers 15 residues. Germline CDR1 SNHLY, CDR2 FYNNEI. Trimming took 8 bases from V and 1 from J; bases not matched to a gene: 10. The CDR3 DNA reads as TGTGCCAGCGGGTGGGGGGGGTCCTTCCAAGAGACCCAGTACTTC. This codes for CASGWGGSFQETQYF.

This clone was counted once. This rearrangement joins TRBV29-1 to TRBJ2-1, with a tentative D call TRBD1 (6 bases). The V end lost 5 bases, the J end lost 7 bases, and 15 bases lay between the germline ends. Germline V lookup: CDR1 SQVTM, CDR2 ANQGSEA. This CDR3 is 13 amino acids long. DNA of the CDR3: TGCAGCGTTCAAACAGGGTCGAGAAATGAGCAGTTCTTC. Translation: CSVQTGSRNEQFF.